These 10 T cell receptor beta chains were all obtained from the same sample, sequenced in a study of a mutant IDH1 vaccine in newly diagnosed glioma. Sequenced by immunoSEQ multiplex PCR; TCRdb stores in-frame clones only, minus some. The table shows approximately 88,000 clones, with about four fifths occurring only once. Time point in this sample: baseline, week 1 (first vaccination visit). Treatment defined: pre-vaccination baseline after standard-of-care therapy. The sequenced sample was PBMCs, obtained from a glioma patient treated with radiotherapy, temozolomide or both. These receptor sequences come from a man aged 35 to 55 with glioma.

The sample holds a few counts of this clone. The junction shows a germline mismatch at one end, possibly a read error. The chain uses TRBV6-6 and TRBJ1-5; 8 bases line up with TRBD1. Germline V gene lookup returns CDR1 MNHNY and CDR2 SVGAGI (reference sequence). The CDR3 runs to 13 residues. CDR3 DNA sequence: TGTGCCAGCAGTTACTCGAGCGGACAGGGATGGATGTTT. Protein product: CASSYSSGQGWMF.

This chain joins TRBV4-2 and TRBJ2-7; 8 bases fit TRBD2. The length of the CDR3 is 15 residues. Germline values: CDR1 LGHNA, CDR2 YNFKEQ. V dropped 1 base and J dropped 6; count of bases not matched to a gene: 8. CDR3 in amino acids: CASSQVEREWGEQYF. In DNA, the CDR3 is TGTGCCAGCAGCCAAGTGGAGCGGGAGTGGGGCGAGCAGTACTTC.

The chain uses TRBV5-4 and TRBJ1-1; the D gene is possibly TRBD1 (6 bases). Germline V lookup: CDR1 SGHNT, CDR2 YYREEE (reference sequence). CDR3 length: 14 residues. The V and J ends lost 4 bases and 3 bases respectively, with 13 bases between them. CDR3 loop: CASSPWPGDTEAFF. Here the CDR3 DNA reads TGTGCCAGCAGCCCCTGGCCAGGGGACACTGAAGCTTTCTTT.

This clone was observed a few times. This sequence joins TRBV9 and TRBJ2-2; the D is unclear. The V and J ends lost 3 bases and 5 bases respectively, with 8 bases between them. CDR3 length equals 13 residues. Germline values: CDR1 SGDLS, CDR2 YYNGEE. CDR3 in amino acids: CASSAIETGELFF. CDR3 sequence (DNA): TGTGCCAGCAGCGCGATAGAAACCGGGGAGCTGTTTTTT.

This clone was detected once. The chain uses TRBV19 and TRBJ2-3, with a weak D call TRBD2 (5 bases). V gave up 5 bases and J gave up 2 bases, with 11 bases separating them. CDR1 is LNHDA and CDR2 is SQIVND in the germline V gene (reference sequence). CDR3 size: 14 residues. This CDR3 is CASSRRGVTDTQYF. For the CDR3, the DNA is TGTGCCAGTAGTCGCCGGGGAGTCACAGATACGCAGTATTTT.

The chain uses TRBV5-1 and TRBJ2-1; 7 bases line up with TRBD2. This CDR3 comprises 13 residues. The junction had 15 bases not matched to a gene; V was cut back by 6 bases and J by 15 bases. Germline CDR1 SGHRS, CDR2 YFSETQ. CDR3 coding DNA: TGCGCCAGCACGTCCGAACCCCGGGAGGCTTTGTTCTTC. Its translation: CASTSEPREALFF.

This clone has more than one count but fewer than ten. V is TRBV27 and J is TRBJ2-1, with D possibly TRBD1 on 5 matching bases. This CDR3 is built from 14 residues. The ends were cut back, 3 bases at V and 9 bases at J, with 15 bases in the middle. Germline V gene lookup returns CDR1 MNHEY and CDR2 SMNVEV (reference sequence). CDR3 bases: TGTGCCAGCAGTTTCCAGGGCCGATACGGTGAGCAGTTCTTC. Amino acids: CASSFQGRYGEQFF.

The genes are TRBV7-2 and TRBJ2-3, with D possibly called TRBD1 or TRBD2 (5 bases each). V was shortened by 3 bases and J by 2 bases, with 12 bases between the two germline ends. The CDR3 covers 15 residues. Germline V gene sequence: CDR1 SGHTA, CDR2 FQGNSA. The CDR3 protein is CASSFRGGYTDTQYF. Here the CDR3 DNA reads TGTGCCAGCAGCTTCCGGGGCGGATACACAGATACGCAGTATTTT.

This chain's CDR3 is CASSVVGQGSETQYF. In DNA, the CDR3 is TGTGCCAGCAGCGTAGTGGGACAGGGGTCCGAGACCCAGTACTTC. The rearrangement links TRBV9 to TRBJ2-5; 10 bases fit TRBD1. The CDR3 sequence is 15 residues long. V was pared by 0 bases and J by 5 bases, with 4 bases of the junction left unmatched. Germline values: CDR1 SGDLS, CDR2 YYNGEE.

The chain couples TRBV18 to TRBJ1-6, with D maybe TRBD1 (5 bases). CDR3 length equals 16 residues. Between the trimmed V and J ends, which lost 4 bases and 5 bases, there was a span of 15 bases. CDR1 is KGHSH, CDR2 LQKENI, per germline. The CDR3 DNA sequence: TGTGCCAGCTCACTCGGAGCCGGGGGGAATAATTCACCCCTCCACTTT. Encoded protein: CASSLGAGGNNSPLHF.